These 14 T cell receptor beta chains were sequenced from one sample in a study of human T cells and chemical hapten exposure. Time point noted: patch test 1, 2 weeks after DPC sensitization. Described treatment: therapeutic diphenylcyclopropenone sensitization with weekly scalp DPC. TCRdb called the RACE reads again in MiXCR, with one record for every CDR3 protein. The data hold about 120,000 distinct CDR3 sequences, with roughly an eighth observed a single time. Source: whole blood, taken in connection with sensitization to the hapten diphenylcyclopropenone (DPC). The receptors shown here come from a young man with alopecia areata. Some clones in this sample may be carry-over from other donors' samples.

This chain links TRBV29-1 with TRBJ1-1; D is perhaps TRBD1 (5 bases). Trimming cost V 7 bases and J 3 bases, with 15 bases left between them. Germline CDR1 reads SQVTM; CDR2 reads ANQGSEA. The CDR3 is made up of 13 amino acids. This CDR3 is CSATGTPYTEAFF. The DNA for the CDR3 is TGCAGCGCGACTGGGACGCCCTACACTGAAGCTTTCTTT.

This clonotype was recorded a few times. The rearrangement joins TRBV7-2 to TRBJ2-5; the D is unclear. The V gene's germline CDR1 is SGHTA and CDR2 FQGNSA. This CDR3 has 12 amino acids. Between the trimmed V and J ends, which lost 2 bases and 4 bases, there was a span of 5 bases. CDR3 loop: CASSLRIETQYF. In DNA form, the CDR3 reads TGTGCCAGCAGCTTAAGAATAGAGACCCAGTACTTC.

This clonotype was observed a few times. The chain links TRBV6-5 to TRBJ2-1; TRBD1 aligns across 7 bases. Germline trimming cut 9 bases from V and 1 base from J; bases unmatched to any gene: 9. The CDR3 is 15 residues long. CDR1 and CDR2 from the germline V gene are MNHEY and SVGAGI. CDR3 nucleotides: TGTGCCAGACCGACAGGGTTTCGGTCCTACAATGAGCAGTTCTTC. Translation gives CARPTGFRSYNEQFF.

This clonotype was seen only a few times. This sequence joins TRBV11-2 and TRBJ1-3; D perhaps matches TRBD1 (5 bases). CDR3 length: 18 amino acids. Germline CDR1 is SGHAT and CDR2 is FQNNGV. V was pared by 5 bases and J by 0 bases, with 20 bases between. The CDR3 DNA reads TGTGCCAGCAGCGTAGGAAAGTACGGACAATTCTCTGGAAACACCATATATTTT. Amino acids: CASSVGKYGQFSGNTIYF.

This clonotype was seen more than once but under ten times. V gene TRBV2 combines with J gene TRBJ1-6, with D tentatively TRBD1 (5 bases). The CDR3 covers 15 residues. V lost 6 bases, J lost 5 bases, and 14 bases lay in between. Germline V lookup: CDR1 SNHLY, CDR2 FYNNEI. The CDR3 spells CASRTGTGDNSPLHF. CDR3 nucleotide sequence: TGTGCCAGCAGAACCGGGACTGGGGATAATTCACCCCTCCACTTT.

The genes are TRBV6-1 and TRBJ1-5; D gene unclear. CDR1 is MNHNS, CDR2 SASEGT, per germline. V lost 6 bases and J lost 3, with 12 bases in between. CDR3 length equals 14 residues. Written as DNA, the CDR3 is TGTGCCAGCAGGGACCGCGCAATCAATCAGCCCCAGCATTTT. Translated, it gives CASRDRAINQPQHF.

There are many counts of this clonotype. The chain employs TRBV29-1 and TRBJ2-1, with 7 bases identical to TRBD2. The germline V gene has CDR1 SQVTM and CDR2 ANQGSEA. The CDR3 is made up of 18 amino acids. V was clipped by 2 bases and J by 1 base; unmatched bases: 14. DNA for the CDR3: TGCAGCGTTGAATTTATAGCGGGCCAACGTTTTTCCTACAATGAGCAGTTCTTC. Amino acids: CSVEFIAGQRFSYNEQFF.

This clonotype appeared many times. The rearrangement joins TRBV10-3 to TRBJ1-1; no firm D call. CDR1 and CDR2 (germline): ENHRY, SYGVKD. This CDR3 region has 11 residues. V lost 3 bases and J lost 5, with 4 bases in between. CDR3 sequence (DNA): TGTGCCATCAGTGATCAGACTGAAGCTTTCTTT. Amino acids: CAISDQTEAFF.

This clonotype was counted between two and nine times. The chain is built from TRBV6-5 and TRBJ1-2; tentative D call: TRBD1 (5 bases). This CDR3 contains 11 residues. Between the trimmed V and J ends, which lost 8 bases and 10 bases, there was a span of 14 bases. Germline CDR1 MNHEY, CDR2 SVGAGI. CDR3 coding DNA: TGTGCCAGCTTAAGGGACGGATCCTACACCTTC. It is translated as CASLRDGSYTF.

The chain is built from TRBV7-9 and TRBJ2-6, with no clear D. Trimming left V 3 bases short and J 3 bases short, with 3 bases between. The germline V gene encodes CDR1 SEHNR and CDR2 FQNEAQ (reference sequence). This CDR3 contains 13 residues. The CDR3 loop reads CASSLNGANVLTF. In nucleotides, the CDR3 is TGTGCCAGCAGCTTGAATGGGGCCAACGTCCTGACTTTC.

This clonotype was observed a handful of times. J is TRBJ2-4 and V is TRBV2; 8 bases are shared with TRBD2. V lost 4 bases and J lost 12; bases outside the gene matches: 14. The CDR3 covers 15 residues. Germline V gives CDR1 SNHLY, CDR2 FYNNEI. In DNA, the CDR3 is TGTGCCAGCAGTGGAGGCGGGACTAGAGGCTCTCGTCAGTACTTC. This gives the protein CASSGGGTRGSRQYF.

The V call is TRBV29-1, the J call TRBJ1-2; 7 positions match TRBD1. V lost 7 bases, J lost 4 bases, and 15 bases stayed unmatched. CDR1 and CDR2 from the germline V gene are SQVTM and ANQGSEA. This CDR3 contains 15 residues. For the CDR3, the DNA is TGCAGCGCCTACCCAACCGCACAGGGGCTCTATGGCTACACCTTC. Translating gives CSAYPTAQGLYGYTF.

A few counts support this clonotype. The J gene is TRBJ1-1, the V gene TRBV11-1; D is perhaps TRBD1 (5 bases). Germline V CDR1 and CDR2: SGHAT, FQDESV (reference sequence). The length of the CDR3 is 14 residues. Trimming took off 5 bases at V and 4 bases at J, with 14 bases between the two ends. The CDR3 coding sequence is TGTGCCAGCAGCCCCCGGTTGGGGCGCACTGAAGCTTTCTTT. As protein: CASSPRLGRTEAFF.

The chain couples TRBV7-8 to TRBJ1-1, with TRBD1 identical over 8 bases. With 1 base clipped from V and 4 bases from J, the junction kept 2 bases outside the gene matches. The CDR3 loop spans 14 amino acids. Germline V gene data show CDR1 as SGHVS and CDR2 as FQNEAQ. CDR3 loop: CASSLVQGVTEAFF. The CDR3 DNA reads TGTGCCAGCAGCTTAGTACAGGGGGTCACTGAAGCTTTCTTT.